This T cell receptor (beta chain) was sequenced in a study of cytomegalovirus exposure and HLA in healthy donors. Whole-study findings and limits: CMV serostatus was the sole immune exposure data available. A later analysis showed TCR association rates differing by HLA locus, peaking at DRB1 and lowest at HLA-C.

Note on this clone: What it binds is unknown. The sample carries other DNA sequences with the same CDR3.

In the PCR, 60 Vbeta and 13 Jbeta primers were used. Sequenced by immunoSEQ multiplex PCR; TCRdb stores in-frame clones only, minus some. The sample consists of roughly 110,000 clones, about two thirds of them appearing once. Germline V gene sequence: CDR1 MNHEY, CDR2 SVGAGI. The germline V and J ends were trimmed by 5 bases and 0 bases, with 10 bases remaining between them. This CDR3 spans 14 amino acids. This receptor was obtained from a female donor in good health and CMV-seronegative. The specimen was PBMCs. The chain has TRBV6-5 and TRBJ1-1, with D perhaps TRBD1 (6 bases). CDR3 residues: CASSPGTLNTEAFF. Written as DNA, the CDR3 is TGTGCCAGCAGTCCCGGGACACTGAACACTGAAGCTTTCTTT.